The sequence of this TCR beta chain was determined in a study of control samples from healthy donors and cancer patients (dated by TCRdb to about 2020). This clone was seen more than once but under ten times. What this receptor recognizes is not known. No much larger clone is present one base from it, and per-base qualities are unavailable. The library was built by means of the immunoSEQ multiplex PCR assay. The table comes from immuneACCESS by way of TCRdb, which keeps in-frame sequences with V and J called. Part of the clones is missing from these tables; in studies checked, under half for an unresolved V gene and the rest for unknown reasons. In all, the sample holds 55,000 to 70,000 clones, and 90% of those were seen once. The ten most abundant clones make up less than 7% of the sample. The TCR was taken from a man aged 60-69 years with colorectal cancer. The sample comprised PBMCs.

This receptor has the CDR3 CASSPSTGGTEAFF. The bases read TGCGCCAGCAGCCCATCAACGGGAGGGACTGAAGCTTTCTTT. Recombination connected TRBV4-1 to TRBJ1-1; no D gene can be assigned with confidence. Measured from the cysteine to the phenylalanine, the CDR3 is 14 residues long. Only the CDR3 portion is preserved as DNA: 42 bases, with reading frame beginning at the first base. V is clipped by 4 bases and J by 5 bases, and the sequence between their germline boundaries is 14 bases long. Sequences MGHRA (CDR1) and YSYEKL (CDR2) are obtained from the germline V gene.